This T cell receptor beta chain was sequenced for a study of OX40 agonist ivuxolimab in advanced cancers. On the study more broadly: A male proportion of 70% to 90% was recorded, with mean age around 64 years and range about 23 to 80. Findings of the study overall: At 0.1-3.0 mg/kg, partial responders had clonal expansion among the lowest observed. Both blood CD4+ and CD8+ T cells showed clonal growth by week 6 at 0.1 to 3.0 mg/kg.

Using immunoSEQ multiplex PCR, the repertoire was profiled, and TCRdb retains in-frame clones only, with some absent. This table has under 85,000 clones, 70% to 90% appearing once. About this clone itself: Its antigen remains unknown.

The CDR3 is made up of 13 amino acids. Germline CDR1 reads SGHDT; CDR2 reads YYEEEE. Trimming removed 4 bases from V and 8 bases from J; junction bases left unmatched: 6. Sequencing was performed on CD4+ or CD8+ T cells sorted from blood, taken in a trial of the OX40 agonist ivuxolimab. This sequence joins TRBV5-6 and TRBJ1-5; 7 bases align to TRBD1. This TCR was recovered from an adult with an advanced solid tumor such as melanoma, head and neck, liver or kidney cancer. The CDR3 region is CASSLLTGEPQHF. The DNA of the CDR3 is TGTGCCAGCAGCCTGTTAACAGGGGAGCCCCAGCATTTT.